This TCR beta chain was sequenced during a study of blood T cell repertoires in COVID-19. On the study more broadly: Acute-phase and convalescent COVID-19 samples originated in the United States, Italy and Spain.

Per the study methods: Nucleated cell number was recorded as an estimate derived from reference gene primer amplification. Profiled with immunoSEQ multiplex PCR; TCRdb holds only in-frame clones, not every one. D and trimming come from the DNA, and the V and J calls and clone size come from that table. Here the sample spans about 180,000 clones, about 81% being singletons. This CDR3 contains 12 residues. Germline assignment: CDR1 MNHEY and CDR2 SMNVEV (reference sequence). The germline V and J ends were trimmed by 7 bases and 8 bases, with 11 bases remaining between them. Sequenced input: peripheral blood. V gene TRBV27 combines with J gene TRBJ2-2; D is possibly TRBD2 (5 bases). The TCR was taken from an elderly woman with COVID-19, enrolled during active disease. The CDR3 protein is CASIGDGGELFF. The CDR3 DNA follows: TGTGCCAGCATCGGGGATGGGGGGGAGCTGTTTTTT.